This T cell receptor beta chain derives from a study of PD-1 blockade in classical Hodgkin lymphoma. Study at large: Nivolumab 3 mg/kg was given intravenously every 2 weeks.

The CDR3 runs 18 residues. Trimming cost V 4 bases and J 2 bases, with 21 bases left between them. Germline CDR1 reads WNHNN; CDR2 reads SYGVQD (reference sequence). Regarding this clone: Antigen specificity is unknown.

The table came from immunoSEQ multiplex PCR; TCRdb's copy has only in-frame clones and leaves some out. Of 24,000 or so clones in the sample, about four fifths were seen once. Study observations and caveats: Patients with an early start, nivolumab under 1 year after ASCT, were excluded. Relapsed/refractory patients reportedly had the lowest baseline TCR diversity, below newly diagnosed patients, who were below healthy donors. Whoever responded completely had baseline diversity much like that seen in newly diagnosed patients.

After autologous stem cell transplantation all patients relapsed, and prior brentuximab vedotin exposure differed between cohorts. The chain is built from TRBV10-1 and TRBJ2-1; D possibly uses TRBD1 or TRBD2 (5 bases each). The material sequenced was peripheral blood mononuclear cells (PBMCs), taken before the second cycle of nivolumab. This TCR came from a human donor with classical Hodgkin lymphoma. The CDR3 coding sequence is TGCGCCAGCAGTGTCTCCCCCCAGGGACCAAAACCCTACAATGAGCAGTTCTTC. Translation gives CASSVSPQGPKPYNEQFF.